A few counts support the clone carrying this T cell receptor (beta chain). Its antigen remains unidentified. The sample comes from a study of post-analysis software for immune sequencing data. There are 16 residues in the CDR3. The V end lost 5 bases, the J end lost 2 bases, and 16 bases lay between the germline ends. Unique molecular identifiers were built into the TCR beta cDNA libraries. TCRdb reanalysed the PCR reads using MiXCR and keeps one entry per CDR3 protein. The repertoire holds some 800,000 distinct CDR3 sequences, 46% seen once, with over 4.5% in the top ten. Regarding the study as a whole: Higher frequency in patients than in controls was seen for roughly five TRBV segments, with TRBV5-6, TRBV5-1 and TRBV20-1 among them. F-measure co-clustering was strong for batch-matched samples.

The TCR sequence derives from a girl aged 5-17 years with multiple sclerosis. What was sequenced was blood. The gene calls are TRBV12-3 or TRBV12-4 and TRBJ2-1; TRBD2 might be the D (5 bases). CDR3 sequence: CASSASEGIPYNEQFF. DNA of the CDR3: TGTGCCAGCAGTGCAAGTGAGGGCATACCCTACAATGAGCAGTTCTTC.